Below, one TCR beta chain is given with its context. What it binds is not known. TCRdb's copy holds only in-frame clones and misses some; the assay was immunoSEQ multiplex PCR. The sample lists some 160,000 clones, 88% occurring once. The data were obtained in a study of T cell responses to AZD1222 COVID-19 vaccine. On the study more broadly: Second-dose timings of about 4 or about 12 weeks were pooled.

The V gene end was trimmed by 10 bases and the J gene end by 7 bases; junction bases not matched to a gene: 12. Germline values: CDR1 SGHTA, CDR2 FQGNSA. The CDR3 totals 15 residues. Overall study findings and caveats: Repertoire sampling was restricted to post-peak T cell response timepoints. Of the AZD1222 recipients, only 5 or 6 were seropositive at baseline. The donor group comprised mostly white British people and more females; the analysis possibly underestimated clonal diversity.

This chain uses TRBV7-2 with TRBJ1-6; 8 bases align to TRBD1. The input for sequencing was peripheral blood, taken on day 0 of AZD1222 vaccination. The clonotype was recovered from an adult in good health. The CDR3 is CATPRAGGANSPLHF. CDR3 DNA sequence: TGTGCCACCCCGCGGGCAGGGGGCGCGAATTCACCCCTCCACTTT.